The rows below give T cell receptor beta chains drawn from one sample of a study of blood T cells in healthy people across ages. TCRdb fed the 5' RACE reads into MiXCR, producing one record per CDR3 protein. The sample has hundreds of thousands of distinct CDR3 sequences; approximately 30% are singletons. The sequenced material came from blood. All receptors come from a woman over 75 in good health. The CDR3 runs from the conserved cysteine through the conserved F or W. D genes are given only for firm matches. Expanded clones get a size class; other rows say once, few or many, or leave the size out.

. | 14 | few | TRBJ1-5 | TRBV28 | CASAASARNQPQHF | TGTGCCAGCGCCGCCTCCGCCCGCAATCAGCCCCAGCATTTT
. | 17 | many | TRBJ2-3 | TRBV10-3 | CAISANRAGDRPDTQYF | TGTGCCATCAGTGCAAATAGGGCAGGGGATCGCCCAGATACGCAGTATTTT
. | 17 | few | TRBJ1-3 | TRBV18 | CASSPSGARGSGNTIYF | TGTGCCAGCTCACCGTCAGGGGCGAGAGGCTCTGGAAACACCATATATTTT
TRBD2 | 18 | few | TRBJ2-7 | TRBV5-1 | CASRPTSGGILSYNEQYF | TGCGCCAGCAGGCCTACTAGCGGGGGCATCCTCAGCTACAATGAGCAGTACTTC
. | 14 | many | TRBJ2-3 | TRBV20-1 | CSARAPGGTDTQYF | TGCAGTGCTAGAGCCCCTGGCGGCACAGATACGCAGTATTTT
TRBD1 | 14 | many | TRBJ2-7 | TRBV6-1 | CASKPGQTSYEQYF | TGTGCCAGCAAGCCGGGACAGACTTCCTACGAGCAGTACTTC
TRBD2 | 16 | . | TRBJ2-7 | TRBV7-2 | CASSTPLRGRAYEQYF | TGTGCCAGCAGCACTCCCCTTCGCGGGAGGGCCTACGAGCAGTACTTC
TRBD2 | 14 | . | TRBJ2-4 | TRBV20-1 | CSAPRTSGKNIQYF | TGCAGTGCTCCCCGGACTAGCGGGAAAAACATTCAGTACTTC
. | 16 | many | TRBJ1-2 | TRBV15 | CATSRGPDETFYGYTF | TGTGCCACCAGCAGAGGACCGGACGAAACATTCTATGGCTACACCTTC
. | 13 | many | TRBJ2-7 | TRBV18 | CASSRDSNYEQYF | TGTGCCAGCTCGCGGGACAGCAACTACGAGCAGTACTTC
. | 18 | many | TRBJ1-6 | TRBV7-2 | CASSNRRGGSSYNSPLHF | TGTGCCAGCAGCAACCGCCGGGGGGGTAGCTCCTATAATTCACCCCTCCACTTT
. | 15 | . | TRBJ2-1 | TRBV30 | CARSQDGYSYNEQFF | TGTGCCCGGTCCCAAGATGGGTACTCCTACAATGAGCAGTTCTTC
. | 11 | few | TRBJ1-5 | TRBV21-1 | CASSKGQPQHF | TGTGCCAGCAGCAAAGGTCAGCCCCAGCATTTT
. | 15 | few | TRBJ1-1 | TRBV5-4 | CASSSRTGLNTEAFF | TGTGCCAGCAGCTCTCGGACGGGGTTGAACACTGAAGCTTTCTTT
TRBD2 | 15 | . | TRBJ2-1 | TRBV28 | CAGSLSGGASNEQFF | TGTGCCGGCAGCCTCAGCGGGGGGGCGAGCAATGAGCAGTTCTTC
. | 15 | many | TRBJ1-2 | TRBV4-2 | CASSQDLRGSYGYTF | TGTGCCAGCAGCCAAGATCTCAGGGGAAGCTATGGCTACACCTTC
. | 20 | . | TRBJ1-1 | TRBV5-1 | CASSFRLAVGPTAQNTEAFF | TGCGCCAGCTCATTTAGATTGGCCGTGGGGCCGACTGCTCAGAACACTGAAGCTTTCTTT
. | 13 | few | TRBJ2-7 | TRBV6-1 | CASSVQAVYEQYF | TGTGCCAGCAGTGTCCAAGCAGTCTACGAGCAGTACTTC
. | 12 | . | TRBJ2-1 | TRBV5-1 | CASSLEFHEQFF | TGCGCCAGCAGCTTGGAGTTCCATGAGCAGTTCTTC
. | 14 | . | TRBJ1-2 | TRBV5-1 | CASSLVQGFSGYTF | TGCGCCAGCAGCTTGGTTCAGGGCTTTAGCGGCTACACCTTC
. | 16 | many | TRBJ2-6 | TRBV7-2 | CASGTRGGAGANVLTF | TGTGCCAGCGGTACTCGAGGGGGGGCTGGGGCCAACGTCCTGACTTTC
. | 15 | . | TRBJ2-1 | TRBV5-1 | CASAVGVAVGNEQFF | TGCGCCAGTGCCGTTGGGGTCGCAGTAGGTAATGAGCAGTTCTTC
. | 11 | many | TRBJ1-2 | TRBV20-1 | CSPGGWGGYTF | TGCAGTCCCGGTGGTTGGGGCGGCTACACCTTC
. | 13 | many | TRBJ1-1 | TRBV6-2/TRBV6-3 | CATQTVTNTEAFF | TGTGCCACCCAGACAGTCACCAACACTGAAGCTTTCTTT
. | 15 | . | TRBJ1-5 | TRBV29-1 | CSVAGALGGNQPQHF | TGCAGCGTCGCTGGGGCTCTTGGGGGCAATCAGCCCCAGCATTTT
TRBD1 | 14 | . | TRBJ1-2 | TRBV5-1 | CASSVPGQGNGYTF | TGCGCCAGCAGCGTACCGGGACAGGGGAATGGCTACACCTTC
TRBD2 | 14 | once | TRBJ2-1 | TRBV6-1 | CASLEGGGAGIVFF | TGTGCCAGCTTAGAAGGCGGGGGGGCCGGAATTGTGTTCTTC
. | 14 | . | TRBJ1-5 | TRBV6-2/TRBV6-3 | CASRETLLPQPQHF | TGTGCCAGCAGGGAGACCCTGCTCCCCCAGCCCCAGCATTTT
. | 16 | . | TRBJ2-2 | TRBV6-1 | CASSVIGTPNTGELFF | TGTGCCAGCAGTGTCATCGGGACTCCGAACACCGGGGAGCTGTTTTTT
. | 15 | many | TRBJ1-1 | TRBV7-6 | CASSNGVGGDTEAFF | TGTGCCAGCAGTAACGGTGTAGGCGGGGACACTGAAGCTTTCTTT
TRBD1 | 15 | many | TRBJ1-6 | TRBV11-2 | CASSLGTGDGSPLHF | TGTGCCAGCAGCTTAGGGACAGGGGATGGGTCACCCCTCCACTTT
TRBD1 | 15 | many | TRBJ2-1 | TRBV7-7 | CASSQGGTGINEQFF | TGTGCCAGCAGCCAGGGCGGGACAGGGATCAATGAGCAGTTCTTC
. | 12 | many | TRBJ2-1 | TRBV29-1 | CSVVFEVNEQFF | TGCAGCGTTGTCTTCGAGGTGAATGAGCAGTTCTTC
. | 14 | . | TRBJ2-7 | TRBV12-3/TRBV12-4 | CANSLSLPRDEQYF | TGCGCCAACAGTTTAAGCCTCCCCAGGGACGAGCAGTACTTC
TRBD1 | 13 | . | TRBJ1-5 | TRBV10-3 | CAISTGGKQPQHF | TGTGCCATCAGTACAGGGGGCAAACAGCCCCAGCATTTT
. | 19 | many | TRBJ2-1 | TRBV3-1 | CASSPKCHRRIGLVHEQFF | TGTGCCAGCAGCCCCAAGTGCCACCGCAGGATCGGCCTAGTTCATGAGCAGTTCTTC
. | 12 | many | TRBJ1-4 | TRBV5-1 | CASRRYEEKLFF | TGCGCCAGCAGAAGATATGAGGAAAAACTGTTTTTT
. | 12 | many | TRBJ2-1 | TRBV7-2 | CASSYRVGEQFF | TGTGCCAGCAGCTACAGGGTGGGGGAGCAGTTCTTC
. | 15 | many | TRBJ1-2 | TRBV7-2 | CASSLAQGLDYGYTF | TGTGCCAGCAGCTTAGCCCAGGGTCTGGACTATGGCTACACCTTC
. | 12 | . | TRBJ1-1 | TRBV29-1 | CSVRGPGAEAFF | TGCAGCGTTAGAGGGCCGGGAGCTGAAGCTTTCTTT
. | 14 | once | TRBJ2-7 | TRBV20-1 | CSASEGLAGYEQYF | TGCAGTGCTAGCGAAGGATTGGCGGGCTACGAGCAGTACTTC
. | 15 | . | TRBJ1-1 | TRBV7-8 | CASSSSGKMNAEAFF | TGTGCCAGCAGCTCCTCGGGAAAAATGAACGCTGAAGCTTTCTTT
TRBD2 | 14 | many | TRBJ2-3 | TRBV20-1 | CSAVSGGSYNTQYF | TGCAGTGCTGTTAGCGGGGGCTCTTACAATACGCAGTATTTT
. | 13 | many | TRBJ2-7 | TRBV9 | CASSLYGKSEQYF | TGTGCCAGCAGCCTATACGGGAAGTCCGAGCAGTACTTC
TRBD2 | 16 | many | TRBJ2-7 | TRBV6-1 | CASSEMGTSGVYEQYF | TGTGCCAGCAGTGAAATGGGGACTAGCGGAGTCTACGAGCAGTACTTC
. | 14 | . | TRBJ2-3 | TRBV15 | CAASRDQKQDTQYF | TGTGCCGCCAGCAGAGATCAGAAGCAAGATACGCAGTATTTT
. | 15 | . | TRBJ2-1 | TRBV20-1 | CSARAGGSSYNEQFF | TGCAGTGCTCGAGCCGGGGGTAGCTCCTACAATGAGCAGTTCTTC
. | 14 | many | TRBJ2-5 | TRBV5-5 | CASSLEQPKETQYF | TGTGCCAGCAGCTTGGAACAACCCAAAGAGACCCAGTACTTC
TRBD1 | 14 | . | TRBJ2-2 | TRBV7-2 | CASSWDRAVGELFF | TGTGCCAGCAGCTGGGACAGGGCAGTCGGGGAGCTGTTTTTT
TRBD2 | 15 | . | TRBJ2-1 | TRBV10-3 | CAISERGGVGDEQFF | TGTGCCATCAGTGAGCGGGGGGGGGTAGGAGATGAGCAGTTCTTC
. | 13 | few | TRBJ1-1 | TRBV5-1 | CASRGDATSEAFF | TGCGCCAGCAGGGGCGATGCAACAAGTGAAGCTTTCTTT
TRBD1 | 14 | . | TRBJ2-2 | TRBV6-2/TRBV6-3 | CASSYRDRVRQPFF | TGTGCCAGCAGTTATCGGGACAGGGTTCGGCAGCCGTTTTTT
. | 11 | . | TRBJ1-2 | TRBV3-1 | CASSHFTGYTF | TGTGCCAGCAGCCACTTTACTGGCTACACCTTC